The clone carrying this TCR beta chain was counted a few times. The antigen is not known. Study-level findings and limits: The larger-cohort validation was restricted to a single TCR beta V-J rearrangement rather than whole repertoires.

Germline V gene data show CDR1 as SGHRS and CDR2 as YFSETQ. The CDR3 has 15 amino acids. V gave up 3 bases and J gave up 3 bases; unmatched junction bases: 8. Semi-nested PCR with Nested Universal Primer A followed constant-region reverse priming of full-length variable regions. Using its own MiXCR run on the 5' RACE reads, TCRdb lists one record per CDR3 protein. The sample has tens of thousands of distinct CDR3 sequences, more than 25% seen once; the top ten hold 3% to 3.5%. The sequencing sample was made of tumor-infiltrating memory CD4+ T cells sorted from the breast tumor. Subset specified: memory CD4+ T cells, CD4+CD45RO+CD25-. This sequence joins TRBV5-1 and TRBJ1-2, with TRBD1 matching 7 bases. This TCR was recovered from a female donor with breast cancer. CDR3 loop: CASSSVEGAYYGYTF. The CDR3 DNA reads TGCGCCAGCAGCTCGGTGGAGGGGGCGTACTATGGCTACACCTTC.